This section outlines one TCR beta chain sequence together with its context. Isolated RNA was reverse transcribed in full, so expressed TCRB transcripts were sequenced. This table comes from immunoSEQ multiplex PCR, and its TCRdb copy is limited to in-frame clones, with some not included. There are 810,000 or so clones in the sample; under 20% occur only once, and about 0.025% lies in the top ten. The data stem from a study of beta chain features in type 1 diabetes. Looked up from germline, CDR1 is MNHNY and CDR2 is SVGAGI (reference sequence). Trimming left V 1 base short and J 7 bases short, with 5 bases between. The CDR3 contains 12 residues.

Input material: naive CD4+ T cells from blood. This TCR was sampled from a woman younger than 30 in good health. The chain combines TRBV6-6 with TRBJ2-1; D unclear. The CDR3 spells CASSYLRNEQFF. The CDR3 bases are TGTGCCAGCAGTTACTTGAGGAATGAGCAGTTCTTC.